This T cell receptor beta chain was sequenced in a study of molecular identifiers for immune sequencing clone quantification. In TCRdb, the PCR reads were re-called with MiXCR into one record per CDR3 protein. The repertoire holds about 640,000 distinct CDR3 sequences, approximately 20% seen once, with approximately 0.9% in the top ten. Germline V gene lookup returns CDR1 MDHEN and CDR2 SYDVKM. The CDR3 is made up of 14 amino acids. Trimming shortened V by 4 bases and J by 4 bases, and 11 bases separated the two germline ends. A CD8+CD4-CCR7+CD45RA+ gate was used to sort naive CD8 T cells. With respect to this clonotype: It may be a read error: a sequence one base away is much more abundant.

The V and J genes are TRBV28 and TRBJ1-5; TRBD1 might be the D (5 bases). The sequencing input was naive CD8+ T cells from blood, with Jurkat cell RNA spiked in. Subset defined: FACS-sorted CD8+CD4-CCR7+CD45RA+ naive T cells. This TCR derives from a human donor in good health. Some libraries in this study had Jurkat cell RNA spiked in. CDR3 DNA: TGTGCCAGCAGTTGGGACGGTGCGAATCAGCCCCAGCATTTT. Translation gives CASSWDGANQPQHF.